The entry that follows covers one TCR beta chain sequence. The record originates from a study of tumor-infiltrating lymphocytes in oesophageal squamous cell carcinoma. Looked up from germline, CDR1 is MNHNS and CDR2 is SASEGT. This CDR3 contains 17 residues. V gave up 5 bases and J gave up 5 bases, with 21 bases separating them. MiXCR, applied by TCRdb to the PCR reads, yields one record per CDR3 protein. The profile covers roughly 19,000 distinct CDR3 sequences, with more than 40% appearing a single time and about 10% taken by the ten largest. This clonotype was obtained from a male donor with esophageal squamous cell carcinoma. Sequenced material: normal esophageal tissue next to the tumor. The gene calls are TRBV6-1 and TRBJ2-2; D unclear. Here the CDR3 reads CASSLYSGPQRTGELFF. The CDR3 region has the DNA TGTGCCAGCAGTCTATATTCCGGGCCTCAACGGACCGGGGAGCTGTTTTTT.